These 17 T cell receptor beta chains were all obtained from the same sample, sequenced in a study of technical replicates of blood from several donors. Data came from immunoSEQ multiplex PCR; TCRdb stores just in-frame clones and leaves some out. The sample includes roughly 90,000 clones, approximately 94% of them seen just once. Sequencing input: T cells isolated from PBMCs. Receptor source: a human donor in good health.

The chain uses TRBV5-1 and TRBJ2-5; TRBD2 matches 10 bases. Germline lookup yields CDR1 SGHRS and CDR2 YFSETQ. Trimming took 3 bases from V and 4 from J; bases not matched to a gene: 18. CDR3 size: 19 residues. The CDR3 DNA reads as TGCGCCAGCAGCTCACCCACAGGGGTACTAGCGGGGCGTCCAGAGACCCAGTACTTC. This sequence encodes CASSSPTGVLAGRPETQYF.

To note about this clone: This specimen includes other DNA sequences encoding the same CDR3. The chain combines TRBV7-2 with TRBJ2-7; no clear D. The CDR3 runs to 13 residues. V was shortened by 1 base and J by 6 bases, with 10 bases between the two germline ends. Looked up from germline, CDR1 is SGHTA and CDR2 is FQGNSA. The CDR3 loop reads CASSLGGLGEQYF. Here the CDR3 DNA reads TGTGCCAGCAGCTTAGGCGGATTGGGCGAGCAGTACTTC.

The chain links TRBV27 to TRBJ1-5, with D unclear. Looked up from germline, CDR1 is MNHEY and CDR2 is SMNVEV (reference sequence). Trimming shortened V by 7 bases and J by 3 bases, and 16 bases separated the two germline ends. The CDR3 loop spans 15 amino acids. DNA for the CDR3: TGTGCCAGCACTATCCCGGTCTCGGTCAATCAGCCCCAGCATTTT. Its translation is CASTIPVSVNQPQHF.

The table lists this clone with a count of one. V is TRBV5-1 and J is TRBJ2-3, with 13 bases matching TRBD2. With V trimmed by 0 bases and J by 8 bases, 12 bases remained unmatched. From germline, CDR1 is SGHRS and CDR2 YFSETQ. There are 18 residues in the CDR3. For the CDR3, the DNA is TGCGCCAGCAGCTTGGTACTAGCGGGAGGGCCCACCAGGCCTACGCAGTATTTT. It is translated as CASSLVLAGGPTRPTQYF.

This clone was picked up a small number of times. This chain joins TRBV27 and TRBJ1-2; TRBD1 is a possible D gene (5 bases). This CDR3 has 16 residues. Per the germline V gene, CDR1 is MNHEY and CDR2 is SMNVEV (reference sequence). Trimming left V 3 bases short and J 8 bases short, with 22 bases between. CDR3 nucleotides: TGTGCCAGCAGTTTCTACCCCTCGGACATCCCTGGAGGCTACACCTTC. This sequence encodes CASSFYPSDIPGGYTF.

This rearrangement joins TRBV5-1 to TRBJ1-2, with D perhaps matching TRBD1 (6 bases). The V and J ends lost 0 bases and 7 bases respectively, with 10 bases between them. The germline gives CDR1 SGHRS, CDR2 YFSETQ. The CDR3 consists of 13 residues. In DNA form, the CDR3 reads TGCGCCAGCAGCTTGGAGGGGGTTAGTGGCTACACCTTC. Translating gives CASSLEGVSGYTF.

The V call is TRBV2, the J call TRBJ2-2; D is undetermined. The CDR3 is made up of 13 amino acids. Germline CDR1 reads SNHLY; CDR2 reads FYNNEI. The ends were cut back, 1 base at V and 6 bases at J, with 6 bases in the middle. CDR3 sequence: CASSEVAPGELFF. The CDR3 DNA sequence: TGTGCCAGCAGTGAAGTCGCGCCCGGGGAGCTGTTTTTT. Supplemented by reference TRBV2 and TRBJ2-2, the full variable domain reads EPEVTQTPSHQVTQMGQEVILRCVPISNHLYFYWYRQILGQKVEFLVSFYNNEISEKSEIFDDQFSVERPDGSNFTLKIRSTKLEDSAMYFCASSEVAPGELFFGEGSRLTVL.

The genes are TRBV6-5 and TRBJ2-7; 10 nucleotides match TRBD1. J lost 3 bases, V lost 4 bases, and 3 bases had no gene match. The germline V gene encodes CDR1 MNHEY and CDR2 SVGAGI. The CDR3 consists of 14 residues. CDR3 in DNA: TGTGCCAGCAGTTCCCGGGACAGGGGCTACGAGCAGTACTTC. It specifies CASSSRDRGYEQYF.

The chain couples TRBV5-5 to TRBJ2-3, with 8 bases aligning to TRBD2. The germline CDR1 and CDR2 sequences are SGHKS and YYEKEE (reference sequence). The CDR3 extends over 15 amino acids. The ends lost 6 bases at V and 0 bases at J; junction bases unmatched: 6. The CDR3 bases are TGTGCCAGCATACAACTAGCGGCTAGCACAGATACGCAGTATTTT. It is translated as CASIQLAASTDTQYF.

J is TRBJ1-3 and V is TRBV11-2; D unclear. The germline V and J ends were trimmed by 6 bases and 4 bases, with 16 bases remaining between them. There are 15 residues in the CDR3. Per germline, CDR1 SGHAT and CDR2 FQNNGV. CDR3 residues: CASRFRESAGNTIYF. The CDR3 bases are TGTGCCAGCAGGTTTCGGGAAAGCGCAGGAAACACCATATATTTT.

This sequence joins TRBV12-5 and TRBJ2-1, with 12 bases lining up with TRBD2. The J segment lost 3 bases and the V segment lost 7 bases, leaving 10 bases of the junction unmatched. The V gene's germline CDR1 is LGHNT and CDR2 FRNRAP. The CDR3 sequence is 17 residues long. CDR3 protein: CASAPHRTSGNYNEQFF. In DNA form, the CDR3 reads TGTGCTAGTGCCCCGCACCGGACTAGCGGGAACTACAATGAGCAGTTCTTC.

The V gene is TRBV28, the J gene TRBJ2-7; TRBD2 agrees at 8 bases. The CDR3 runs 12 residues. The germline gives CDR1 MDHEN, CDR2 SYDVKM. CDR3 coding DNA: TGTGCTACCGGGGGGGTCTCCTACGAGCAGTACTTC. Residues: CATGGVSYEQYF. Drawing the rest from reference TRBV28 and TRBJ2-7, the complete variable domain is DVKVTQSSRYLVKRTGEKVFLECVQDMDHENMFWYRQDPGLGLRLIYFSYDVKMKEKGDIPEGYSVSREKKERFSLILESASTNQTSMYLCATGGVSYEQYFGPGTRLTVT.

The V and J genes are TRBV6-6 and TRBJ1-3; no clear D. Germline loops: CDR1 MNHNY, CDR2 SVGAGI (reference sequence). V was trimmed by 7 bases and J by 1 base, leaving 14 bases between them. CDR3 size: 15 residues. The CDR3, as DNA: TGTGCCAGCACTCTAGGCCGGATATCTGGAAACACCATATATTTT. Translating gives CASTLGRISGNTIYF.

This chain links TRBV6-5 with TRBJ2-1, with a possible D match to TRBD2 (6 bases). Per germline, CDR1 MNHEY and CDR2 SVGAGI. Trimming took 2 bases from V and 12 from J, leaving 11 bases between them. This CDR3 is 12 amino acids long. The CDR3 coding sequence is TGTGCCAGCAGTTACCGCGGGACGCTGCAGTTCTTC. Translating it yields CASSYRGTLQFF.

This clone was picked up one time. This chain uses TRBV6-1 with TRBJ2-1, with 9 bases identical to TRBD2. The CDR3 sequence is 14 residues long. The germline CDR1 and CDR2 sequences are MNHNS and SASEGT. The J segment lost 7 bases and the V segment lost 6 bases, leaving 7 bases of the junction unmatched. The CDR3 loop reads CASRGGGGANEQFF. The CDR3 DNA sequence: TGTGCCAGCAGAGGGGGCGGGGGGGCGAATGAGCAGTTCTTC.

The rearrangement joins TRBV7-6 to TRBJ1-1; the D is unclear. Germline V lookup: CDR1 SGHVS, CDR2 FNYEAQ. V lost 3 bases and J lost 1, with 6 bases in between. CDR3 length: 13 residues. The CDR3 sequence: CASSFQENTEAFF. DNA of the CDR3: TGTGCCAGCAGCTTTCAGGAGAACACTGAAGCTTTCTTT.

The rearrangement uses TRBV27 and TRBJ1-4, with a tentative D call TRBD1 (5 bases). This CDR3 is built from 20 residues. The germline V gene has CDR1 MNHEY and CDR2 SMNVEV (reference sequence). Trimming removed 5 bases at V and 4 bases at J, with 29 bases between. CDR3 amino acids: CASSIDFGTAIGGDNEKLFF. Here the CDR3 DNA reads TGTGCCAGCAGTATAGATTTTGGGACGGCCATCGGGGGGGATAATGAAAAACTGTTTTTT.